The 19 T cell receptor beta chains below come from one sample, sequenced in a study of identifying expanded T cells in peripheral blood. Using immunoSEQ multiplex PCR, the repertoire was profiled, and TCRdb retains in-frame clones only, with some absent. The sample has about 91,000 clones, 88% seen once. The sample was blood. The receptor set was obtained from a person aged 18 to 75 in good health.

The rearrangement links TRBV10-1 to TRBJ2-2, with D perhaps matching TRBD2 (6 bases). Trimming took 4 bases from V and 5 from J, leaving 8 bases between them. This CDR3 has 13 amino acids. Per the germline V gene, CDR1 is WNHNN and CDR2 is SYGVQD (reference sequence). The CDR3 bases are TGCGCCAGCAGTGGGAGGGAGACCGGGGAGCTGTTTTTT. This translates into CASSGRETGELFF.

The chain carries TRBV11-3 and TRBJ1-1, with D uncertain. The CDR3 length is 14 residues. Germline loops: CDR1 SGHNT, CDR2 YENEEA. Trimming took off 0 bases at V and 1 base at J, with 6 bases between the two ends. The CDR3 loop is CASSLDSSNTEAFF. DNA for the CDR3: TGTGCCAGCAGCTTAGATTCGTCGAACACTGAAGCTTTCTTT.

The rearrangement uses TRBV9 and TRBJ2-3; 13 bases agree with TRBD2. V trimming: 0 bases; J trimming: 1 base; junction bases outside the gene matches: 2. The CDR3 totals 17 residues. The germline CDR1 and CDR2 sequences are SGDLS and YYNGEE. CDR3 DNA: TGTGCCAGCAGCGTAGCCGGGACTAGCGGGGGCACAGATACGCAGTATTTT. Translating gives CASSVAGTSGGTDTQYF.

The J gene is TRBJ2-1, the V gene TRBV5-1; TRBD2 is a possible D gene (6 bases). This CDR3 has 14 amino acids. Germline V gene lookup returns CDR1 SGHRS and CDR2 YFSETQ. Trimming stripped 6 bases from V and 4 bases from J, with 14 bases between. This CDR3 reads CASNTGTLYNEQFF. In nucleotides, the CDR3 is TGCGCCAGCAACACCGGGACTCTTTACAATGAGCAGTTCTTC.

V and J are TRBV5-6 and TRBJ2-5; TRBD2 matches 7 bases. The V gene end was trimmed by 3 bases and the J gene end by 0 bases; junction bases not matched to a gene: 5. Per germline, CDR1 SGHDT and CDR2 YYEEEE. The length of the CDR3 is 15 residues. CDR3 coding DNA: TGTGCCAGCAGCTCGCCGGGGGGAGACCAAGAGACCCAGTACTTC. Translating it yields CASSSPGGDQETQYF.

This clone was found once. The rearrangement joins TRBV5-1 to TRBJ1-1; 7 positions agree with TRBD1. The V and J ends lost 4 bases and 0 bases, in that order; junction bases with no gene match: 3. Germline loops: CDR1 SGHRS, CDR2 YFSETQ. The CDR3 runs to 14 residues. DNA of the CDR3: TGCGCCAGCAGCCCCGGACAGGTGAACACTGAAGCTTTCTTT. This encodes CASSPGQVNTEAFF. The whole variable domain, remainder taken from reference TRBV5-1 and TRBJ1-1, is KAGVTQTPRYLIKTRGQQVTLSCSPISGHRSVSWYQQTPGQGLQFLFEYFSETQRNKGNFPGRFSGRQFSNSRSEMNVSTLELGDSALYLCASSPGQVNTEAFFGQGTRLTVV.

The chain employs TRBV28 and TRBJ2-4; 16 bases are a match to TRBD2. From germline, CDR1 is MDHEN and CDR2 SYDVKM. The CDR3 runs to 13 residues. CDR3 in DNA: TGTGCGGGACTAGCGGGAGGGAAGGACATTCAGTACTTC. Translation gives CAGLAGGKDIQYF.

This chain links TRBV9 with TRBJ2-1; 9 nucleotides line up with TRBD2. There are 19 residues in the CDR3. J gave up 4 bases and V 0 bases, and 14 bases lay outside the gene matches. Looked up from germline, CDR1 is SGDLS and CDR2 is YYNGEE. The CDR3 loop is CASSVAWGLAGPPYNEQFF. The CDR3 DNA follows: TGTGCCAGCAGCGTAGCTTGGGGTCTAGCGGGACCTCCATACAATGAGCAGTTCTTC. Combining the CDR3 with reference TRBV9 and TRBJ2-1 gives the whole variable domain DSGVTQTPKHLITATGQRVTLRCSPRSGDLSVYWYQQSLDQGLQFLIQYYNGEERAKGNILERFSAQQFPDLHSELNLSSLELGDSALYFCASSVAWGLAGPPYNEQFFGPGTRLTVL.

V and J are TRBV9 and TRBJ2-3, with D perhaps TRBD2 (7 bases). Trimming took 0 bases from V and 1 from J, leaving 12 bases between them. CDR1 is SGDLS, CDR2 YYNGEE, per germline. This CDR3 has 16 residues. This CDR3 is CASSVAGGGGTDTQYF. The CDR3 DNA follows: TGTGCCAGCAGCGTAGCTGGCGGGGGCGGCACAGATACGCAGTATTTT.

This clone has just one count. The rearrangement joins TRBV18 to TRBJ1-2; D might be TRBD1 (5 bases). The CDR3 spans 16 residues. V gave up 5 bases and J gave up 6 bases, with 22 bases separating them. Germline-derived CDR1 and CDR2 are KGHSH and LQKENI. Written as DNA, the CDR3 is TGTGCCAGCTCAGACCCGACAGTTTTGAAGAAGAATGGCTACACCTTC. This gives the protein CASSDPTVLKKNGYTF.

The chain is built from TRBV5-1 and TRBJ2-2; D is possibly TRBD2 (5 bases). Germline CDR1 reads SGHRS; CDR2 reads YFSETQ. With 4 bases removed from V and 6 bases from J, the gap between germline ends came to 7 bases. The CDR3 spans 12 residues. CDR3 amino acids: CASSEGPGELFF. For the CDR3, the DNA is TGCGCCAGCAGCGAGGGCCCCGGGGAGCTGTTTTTT.

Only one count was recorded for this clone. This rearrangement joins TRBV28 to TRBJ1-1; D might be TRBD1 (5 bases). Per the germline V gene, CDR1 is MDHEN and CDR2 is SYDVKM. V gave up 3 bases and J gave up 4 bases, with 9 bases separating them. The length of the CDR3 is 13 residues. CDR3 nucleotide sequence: TGTGCCAGCAGTTTGCTGGGGGGCACTGAAGCTTTCTTT. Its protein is CASSLLGGTEAFF.

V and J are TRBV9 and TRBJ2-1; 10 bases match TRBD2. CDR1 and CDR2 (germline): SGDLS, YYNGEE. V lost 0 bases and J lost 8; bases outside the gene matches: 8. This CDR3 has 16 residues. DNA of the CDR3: TGTGCCAGCAGCGTAGCCCTAGCGGGAGAAGGAGATGAGCAGTTCTTC. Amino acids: CASSVALAGEGDEQFF.

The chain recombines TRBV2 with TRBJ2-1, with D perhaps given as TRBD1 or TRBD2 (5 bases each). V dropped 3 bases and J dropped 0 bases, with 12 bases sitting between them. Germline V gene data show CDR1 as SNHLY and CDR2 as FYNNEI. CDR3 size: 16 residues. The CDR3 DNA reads TGTGCCAGCAGTGACTTTGGGGGATTCTCCTACAATGAGCAGTTCTTC. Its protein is CASSDFGGFSYNEQFF.

This CDR3 is CASSLPGGQDAENEKLFF. CDR3 nucleotide sequence: TGCGCCAGCAGCTTGCCCGGTGGTCAGGACGCTGAAAATGAAAAACTGTTTTTT. The chain joins TRBV5-1 to TRBJ1-4, with D hard to call. This CDR3 contains 18 residues. The germline V gene has CDR1 SGHRS and CDR2 YFSETQ. V was shortened by 1 base and J by 5 bases, with 21 bases between the two germline ends.

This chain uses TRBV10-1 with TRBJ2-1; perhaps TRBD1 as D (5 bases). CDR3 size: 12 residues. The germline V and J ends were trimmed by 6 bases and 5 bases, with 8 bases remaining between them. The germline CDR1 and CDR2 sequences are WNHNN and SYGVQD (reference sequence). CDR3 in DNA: TGCGCCAGCAGCAGGGATGACAATGAGCAGTTCTTC. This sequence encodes CASSRDDNEQFF.

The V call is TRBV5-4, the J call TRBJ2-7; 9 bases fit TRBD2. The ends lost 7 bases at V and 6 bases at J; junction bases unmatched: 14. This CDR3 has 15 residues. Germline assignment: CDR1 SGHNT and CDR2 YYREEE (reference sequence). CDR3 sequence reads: CASQTPGTSSSEQYF. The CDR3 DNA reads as TGTGCCAGCCAAACCCCCGGGACTAGCTCGTCCGAGCAGTACTTC.

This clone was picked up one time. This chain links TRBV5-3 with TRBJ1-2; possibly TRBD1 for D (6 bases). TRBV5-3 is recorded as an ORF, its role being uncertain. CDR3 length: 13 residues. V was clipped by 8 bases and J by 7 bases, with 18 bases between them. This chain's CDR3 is CASSPQGGVGYTF. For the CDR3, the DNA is TGTGCCAGCAGCCCCCAAGGGGGGGTTGGCTACACCTTC.

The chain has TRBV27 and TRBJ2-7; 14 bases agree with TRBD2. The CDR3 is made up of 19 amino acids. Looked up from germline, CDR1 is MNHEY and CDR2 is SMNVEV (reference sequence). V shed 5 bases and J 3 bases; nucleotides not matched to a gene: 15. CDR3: CASSTSTSGGGQAFYEQYF. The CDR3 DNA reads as TGTGCCAGCAGTACCTCGACTAGCGGGGGGGGGCAAGCCTTCTACGAGCAGTACTTC.